Below are 2 T cell receptor beta chains sequenced from a single sample in a study of T cell clonality in common variable immunodeficiency. TCRdb's table, derived via immunoSEQ multiplex PCR, lists solely in-frame clones and lacks some. This repertoire holds 30,000 to 35,000 clones, and none appear only once. Sequences were obtained from peripheral blood mononuclear cells. The receptor source for this set is a person between 18 and 75 years old in good health.

Ten or more counts support this clone. The CDR3 end falls 3 residues outside the read, so it is completed with the germline J gene. The V and J genes are TRBV29-1 and TRBJ2-7; 9 nucleotides align to TRBD1. Germline lookup yields CDR1 SQVTM and CDR2 ANQGSEA. The CDR3 is made up of 14 amino acids. V lost 4 bases, J lost 2 bases, and 6 bases stayed unmatched. The CDR3 sequence is CSVVPGQGPYEQYF. The sequenced CDR3 bases are TGCAGCGTTGTTCCGGGACAGGGTCCCTACGAG.

Concerning this clone itself: The read comes to an end 3 residues before the CDR3 does, leaving the germline J gene to fill in the end. The chain carries TRBV30 and TRBJ2-3, with 8 bases identical to TRBD2. CDR1 is GTSNPN, CDR2 SVGIG, per germline (reference sequence). The CDR3 totals 16 residues. The covered CDR3 bases are TGTGCCTGGAGTGTAAGACGGGGGGGGGTCGATCAGCCG. This translates into CAWSVRRGGVDQP. The entire CDR3 protein reads CAWSVRRGGVDQPQYF. The entire variable domain, with the rest obtained from reference TRBV30 and TRBJ2-3, is as follows: SQTIHQWPATLVQPVGSPLSLECTVEGTSNPNLYWYRQAAGRGLQLLFYSVGIGQISSEVPQNLSASRPQDRQFILSSKKLLLSDSGFYLCAWSVRRGGVDQPQYFGPGTRLTVL.